This TCR beta chain is drawn from a study of T cells after posttransplantation cyclophosphamide. Findings and caveats of the study: Skin or GI-infiltrating T cells shared few TRB sequences with blood. After PTCy, TRB diversity resembled that of CNI/methotrexate controls.

The CDR3 sequence is 17 residues long. Germline CDR1 and CDR2: SGHRS and YFSETQ. Unmatched junction bases numbered 6, after V lost 0 bases and J lost 2 bases. Of note for this clone: Its target is not known.

Sequencing used immunoSEQ multiplex PCR; TCRdb keeps in-frame clones, though not all of them. The repertoire holds about 42,000 clones, with 90% as singletons. Busulfan-fludarabine conditioning, marrow transplant, and cyclophosphamide on days +3 and +4 were administered. The sequence derives from a male patient over 55 who received an allogeneic stem cell transplant from a related donor and was CMV-positive. Some of the T cells might come from the graft donor. The sample in question was PBMCs, obtained about 60 days after allogeneic stem cell transplant with posttransplant cyclophosphamide. This chain connects TRBV5-1 to TRBJ2-3; TRBD2 matches at 10 bases. The CDR3 sequence: CASSLDGLAGATDTQYF. The DNA for the CDR3 is TGCGCCAGCAGCTTGGACGGGCTAGCGGGGGCCACAGATACGCAGTATTTT.